Following are 32 T cell receptor beta chains from one sample sequenced in a study of cytomegalovirus exposure and HLA in healthy donors. Profiled with immunoSEQ multiplex PCR; TCRdb holds only in-frame clones, not every one. The data hold 55,000 to 65,000 clones, with roughly 90% observed a single time. The sequenced sample consisted of PBMCs. The source of these receptors is a man younger than 30 in good health and CMV-seronegative.

The chain carries TRBV5-4 and TRBJ2-2; 7 positions match TRBD2. Looked up from germline, CDR1 is SGHNT and CDR2 is YYREEE (reference sequence). The trim removed 7 bases at V and 2 bases at J, leaving 14 bases unmatched. CDR3 size: 17 residues. The CDR3 reads CASRWWTGGGNTGELFF. The CDR3 DNA sequence: TGTGCCAGCCGCTGGTGGACGGGGGGAGGTAACACCGGGGAGCTGTTTTTT. Full variable domain (missing parts from reference TRBV5-4 and TRBJ2-2): ETGVTQSPTHLIKTRGQQVTLRCSSQSGHNTVSWYQQALGQGPQFIFQYYREEENGRGNFPPRFSGLQFPNYSSELNVNALELDDSALYLCASRWWTGGGNTGELFFGEGSRLTVL.

The chain joins TRBV2 to TRBJ1-2; D is unclear. In germline, CDR1 is SNHLY, CDR2 FYNNEI. Trimming removed 6 bases from V and 8 bases from J, with 16 bases in between. CDR3 size: 13 residues. The CDR3 region is CASSGEGMGGYTF. CDR3 sequence (DNA): TGTGCCAGCAGCGGGGAGGGTATGGGCGGCTACACCTTC.

This clone was counted a single time. V and J are TRBV5-6 and TRBJ1-3; the match to TRBD1 covers 10 bases. V lost 3 bases to trimming and J lost 3 bases; unmatched junction nucleotides: 6. Germline V gene data show CDR1 as SGHDT and CDR2 as YYEEEE. This CDR3 has 16 residues. In DNA form, the CDR3 reads TGTGCCAGCAGCTGGAGGGACAGGGGTAGTGGAAACACCATATATTTT. Its translation: CASSWRDRGSGNTIYF.

The genes are TRBV12-5 and TRBJ2-5, with 13 bases matching TRBD2. With V trimmed by 1 base and J by 3 bases, 2 bases remained unmatched. The CDR3 sequence is 16 residues long. Germline V CDR1 and CDR2: LGHNT, FRNRAP. This CDR3 is CASGLGGTSGKETQYF. The CDR3 DNA follows: TGTGCTAGTGGTTTGGGGGGGACTAGCGGGAAAGAGACCCAGTACTTC.

A single count supports this clone. This chain connects TRBV11-2 to TRBJ2-1; TRBD2 might be the D (5 bases). CDR3 length: 11 residues. Trimming shortened V by 4 bases and J by 7 bases, and 5 bases separated the two germline ends. CDR1 is SGHAT and CDR2 is FQNNGV in the germline V gene. The CDR3 loop reads CASSWENEQFF. CDR3 DNA sequence: TGTGCCAGCAGCTGGGAGAATGAGCAGTTCTTC. The full variable domain, its missing parts supplied by reference TRBV11-2 and TRBJ2-1, is EAGVAQSPRYKIIEKRQSVAFWCNPISGHATLYWYQQILGQGPKLLIQFQNNGVVDDSQLPKDRFSAERLKGVDSTLKIQPAKLEDSAVYLCASSWENEQFFGPGTRLTVL.

The chain is built from TRBV28 and TRBJ2-1; 7 bases map to TRBD1. Germline CDR1 reads MDHEN; CDR2 reads SYDVKM. The length of the CDR3 is 15 residues. V was clipped by 3 bases and J by 3 bases; unmatched bases: 5. CDR3 sequence: CASSLFGTDYNEQFF. CDR3 bases: TGTGCCAGCAGTTTGTTCGGGACAGACTACAATGAGCAGTTCTTC.

Only a few counts were recorded for this clone. The chain employs TRBV6-5 and TRBJ2-7; TRBD1 is a possible D gene (5 bases). V was shortened by 2 bases and J by 2 bases, with 10 bases between the two germline ends. The CDR3 sequence is 14 residues long. CDR1 MNHEY and CDR2 SVGAGI come from the germline V gene. CDR3 sequence reads: CASSYGAVTYEQYF. The CDR3 DNA sequence: TGTGCCAGCAGTTACGGGGCGGTAACCTACGAGCAGTACTTC.

The chain couples TRBV15 to TRBJ2-3; TRBD2 agrees at 12 bases. V shed 5 bases and J 4 bases; nucleotides not matched to a gene: 10. CDR1 is LNHNV and CDR2 is YYDKDF in the germline V gene (reference sequence). There are 17 residues in the CDR3. The CDR3 bases are TGTGCCACCAGCTTAGGTCGACTAGCGGGAGCAGCAGATACGCAGTATTTT. Protein: CATSLGRLAGAADTQYF.

This rearrangement joins TRBV7-3 to TRBJ2-6; maybe TRBD2 (5 bases). This CDR3 is 16 amino acids long. CDR1 SGHTA and CDR2 FQGTGA come from the germline V gene. V lost 2 bases and J 0 bases, leaving 8 bases between the germline ends. The CDR3 bases are TGTGCCAGCAGCTTATTTCGGGGCTCTGGGGCCAACGTCCTGACTTTC. Its translation: CASSLFRGSGANVLTF. The whole variable domain, filled in from reference TRBV7-3 and TRBJ2-6, reads GAGVSQTPSNKVTEKGKYVELRCDPISGHTALYWYRQSLGQGPEFLIYFQGTGAADDSGLPNDRFFAVRPEGSVSTLKIQRTERGDSAVYLCASSLFRGSGANVLTFGAGSRLTVL.

V gene TRBV4-2 combines with J gene TRBJ1-1; 7 positions agree with TRBD1. The junction had 3 bases not matched to a gene; V was cut back by 4 bases and J by 1 base. CDR3 size: 14 residues. The germline V gene encodes CDR1 LGHNA and CDR2 YNFKEQ. DNA for the CDR3: TGTGCCAGCAGCCCTGGACAGGCGAACACTGAAGCTTTCTTT. Its protein is CASSPGQANTEAFF.

The DNA of the CDR3 is TGCGCCAGCAGCCAAGAGGCAGGGTCTGGCTACGAGCAGTACTTC. Encoded protein: CASSQEAGSGYEQYF. The chain couples TRBV4-1 to TRBJ2-7; a weak D match, TRBD1 (5 bases). The CDR3 is 15 residues long. Germline CDR1 MGHRA, CDR2 YSYEKL. V shed 0 bases and J shed 3 bases, with 12 bases lying between them.

The chain uses TRBV27 and TRBJ1-1; 10 positions match TRBD1. J was trimmed by 4 bases and V by 4 bases; bases with no gene match: 0. Germline values: CDR1 MNHEY, CDR2 SMNVEV (reference sequence). The CDR3 runs 13 residues. The DNA for the CDR3 is TGTGCCAGCAGTTGGACAGGGGGCACTGAAGCTTTCTTT. Residues: CASSWTGGTEAFF.

The rearrangement links TRBV11-2 to TRBJ1-2; D gene uncertain. Germline CDR1 SGHAT, CDR2 FQNNGV. There are 13 residues in the CDR3. Trimming cost V 3 bases and J 0 bases, with 5 bases left between them. The CDR3 protein is CASSLAANYGYTF. CDR3 DNA: TGTGCCAGCAGCTTGGCTGCTAACTATGGCTACACCTTC.

The J gene is TRBJ2-5, the V gene TRBV19; perhaps TRBD2 as D (6 bases). CDR3 length equals 15 residues. The V and J ends lost 6 bases and 5 bases respectively, with 19 bases between them. CDR1 and CDR2 (germline): LNHDA, SQIVND (reference sequence). CDR3 residues: CASSPQIAGYETQYF. The CDR3 region has the DNA TGTGCCAGTAGCCCCCAGATCGCGGGATACGAGACCCAGTACTTC.

The CDR3 sequence is CASRPAAGGPDTGELFF. CDR3 coding DNA: TGTGCCAGCAGGCCGGCAGCGGGAGGGCCCGACACCGGGGAGCTGTTTTTT. V is TRBV27 and J is TRBJ2-2, with 10 nucleotides matching TRBD2. The germline V gene has CDR1 MNHEY and CDR2 SMNVEV (reference sequence). Germline trimming cut 6 bases from V and 3 bases from J; bases unmatched to any gene: 10. CDR3 length: 17 residues.

The chain has TRBV4-1 and TRBJ2-7; 10 bases align to TRBD1. This CDR3 is built from 15 residues. J gave up 5 bases and V 3 bases, and 7 bases lay outside the gene matches. The germline gives CDR1 MGHRA, CDR2 YSYEKL. CDR3 bases: TGCGCCAGCAGCCAGGGGGACAGGGGTCTCGACGAGCAGTACTTC. Its protein product is CASSQGDRGLDEQYF.

This clone was counted between two and nine times. The chain links TRBV28 to TRBJ2-5, with D tentatively TRBD2 (6 bases). This CDR3 has 15 residues. Trimming left V 2 bases short and J 1 base short, with 11 bases between. Per germline, CDR1 MDHEN and CDR2 SYDVKM. The CDR3 loop reads CASSLRGTIQETQYF. The CDR3 DNA sequence: TGTGCCAGCAGTTTACGCGGGACCATCCAAGAGACCCAGTACTTC.

The genes are TRBV7-6 and TRBJ1-1; possible D gene TRBD1, 6 bases. Germline lookup yields CDR1 SGHVS and CDR2 FNYEAQ. Trimming stripped 5 bases from V and 2 bases from J, with 12 bases between. CDR3 size: 14 residues. The CDR3 coding sequence is TGTGCCAGCAGCCGGCGGACAGACAACACTGAAGCTTTCTTT. It translates to CASSRRTDNTEAFF.

As concerns this clone: This sample also contains other DNA sequences that code for the same CDR3. The chain employs TRBV29-1 and TRBJ1-1; 7 bases fit TRBD1. This CDR3 has 16 amino acids. V was clipped by 1 base and J by 1 base; unmatched bases: 9. The germline gives CDR1 SQVTM, CDR2 ANQGSEA. DNA for the CDR3: TGCAGCGTTGAAGGAACAGGGGATTTGACGAACACTGAAGCTTTCTTT. This encodes CSVEGTGDLTNTEAFF.

The genes are TRBV4-1 and TRBJ1-2, with D possibly TRBD1 on 5 matching bases. The CDR3 runs 14 residues. Per germline, CDR1 MGHRA and CDR2 YSYEKL. The V gene lost 0 bases and the J gene lost 8 bases, with 13 bases spanning the gap. CDR3 nucleotide sequence: TGCGCCAGCAGCCAAGAGCGGGGGTTTAAAGGCTACACCTTC. Its protein product is CASSQERGFKGYTF.

The J gene is TRBJ2-3, the V gene TRBV7-2, with TRBD2 matching over 16 bases. The CDR3 spans 19 residues. The junction had 13 bases not matched to a gene; V was cut back by 4 bases and J by 6 bases. Germline V gene data show CDR1 as SGHTA and CDR2 as FQGNSA. CDR3 amino acids: CASSSGLAGGPGVADTQYF. In nucleotides, the CDR3 is TGTGCCAGCAGCTCGGGACTAGCGGGAGGGCCGGGTGTTGCCGATACGCAGTATTTT.

This clone was counted a single time. The CDR3 region has the DNA TGTGCCAGCAGCGCCAGGGAATACGGCTACAATGAGCAGTTCTTC. Translated, it gives CASSAREYGYNEQFF. The chain links TRBV9 to TRBJ2-1; maybe TRBD1 (5 bases). Germline lookup yields CDR1 SGDLS and CDR2 YYNGEE. Trimming took 3 bases from V and 3 from J, leaving 13 bases between them. CDR3 size: 15 residues.

The chain carries TRBV13 and TRBJ1-1; the D is unclear. Germline-derived CDR1 and CDR2 are PRHDT and FYEKMQ (reference sequence). The CDR3 is made up of 16 amino acids. Trimming pared 5 bases from V and 0 bases from J, leaving 16 bases between. CDR3 loop: CASSLTVFSMNTEAFF. The CDR3 coding sequence is TGTGCCAGCAGCCTAACAGTGTTTTCGATGAACACTGAAGCTTTCTTT. The complete variable domain, with remaining parts taken from reference TRBV13 and TRBJ1-1, reads AAGVIQSPRHLIKEKRETATLKCYPIPRHDTVYWYQQGPGQDPQFLISFYEKMQSDKGSIPDRFSAQQFSDYHSELNMSSLELGDSALYFCASSLTVFSMNTEAFFGQGTRLTVV.

The rearrangement uses TRBV2 and TRBJ1-1; TRBD1 is a possible D gene (5 bases). CDR3 length: 15 residues. Deletions cut 5 bases from V and 1 base from J, with 14 bases between. Germline V CDR1 and CDR2: SNHLY, FYNNEI. CDR3 bases: TGTGCCAGCAGTACCTCCGGCAGGGCGAACACTGAAGCTTTCTTT. Amino acids: CASSTSGRANTEAFF.

This chain connects TRBV28 to TRBJ2-5, with TRBD1 matching over 7 bases. Germline CDR1 and CDR2: MDHEN and SYDVKM. CDR3 length equals 16 residues. The ends lost 3 bases at V and 4 bases at J; junction bases unmatched: 11. The CDR3 reads CASSFWDSNTGETQYF. The CDR3 nucleotides are TGTGCCAGCAGTTTTTGGGACAGCAACACTGGAGAGACCCAGTACTTC.

The gene calls are TRBV5-8 and TRBJ2-1; D is possibly TRBD2 (5 bases). The CDR3 sequence is 13 residues long. CDR1 SGHTS and CDR2 YDEGEE come from the germline V gene. Trimming removed 4 bases from V and 3 bases from J, with 8 bases in between. The CDR3 nucleotides are TGTGCCAGCAGCCCCACTAGCTACAATGAGCAGTTCTTC. This gives the protein CASSPTSYNEQFF.

This clone is a singleton in its sample. This sequence joins TRBV5-4 and TRBJ2-3, with 9 nucleotides matching TRBD1. This CDR3 has 17 residues. V lost 4 bases and J lost 5; bases outside the gene matches: 14. Germline V CDR1 and CDR2: SGHNT, YYREEE (reference sequence). The CDR3 is CASSIGQGSPNRDTQYF. The CDR3 DNA reads TGTGCCAGCAGCATCGGACAGGGGTCACCCAACCGAGATACGCAGTATTTT.

The sample holds one count of this clone. CDR3 sequence: CASREGGGGYEQYF. The CDR3 nucleotides are TGTGCCAGCAGGGAGGGGGGGGGAGGATACGAGCAGTACTTC. V gene TRBV5-4 combines with J gene TRBJ2-7; D is perhaps TRBD2 (7 bases). The CDR3 has 14 amino acids. With 5 bases removed from V and 4 bases from J, the gap between germline ends came to 16 bases. The germline V gene encodes CDR1 SGHNT and CDR2 YYREEE (reference sequence).

This chain uses TRBV6-5 with TRBJ2-5; 9 bases fit TRBD1. This CDR3 comprises 15 residues. V was pared by 4 bases and J by 4 bases, with 7 bases of the junction left unmatched. Germline V lookup: CDR1 MNHEY, CDR2 SVGAGI. In DNA form, the CDR3 reads TGTGCCAGCAGTTCCTCGACAGGGGGAGGAGAGACCCAGTACTTC. Protein product: CASSSSTGGGETQYF.

This clone appeared a single time. This chain uses TRBV30 with TRBJ2-7, with TRBD1 matching over 11 bases. Germline CDR1 reads GTSNPN; CDR2 reads SVGIG (reference sequence). J lost 2 bases, V lost 0 bases, and 3 bases had no gene match. This CDR3 contains 15 residues. The CDR3 spells CAWSVWGQGAYEQYF. The CDR3 DNA is TGTGCCTGGAGTGTCTGGGGACAGGGGGCCTACGAGCAGTACTTC.

The chain has TRBV7-8 and TRBJ2-7; 8 bases line up with TRBD1. This CDR3 is 13 amino acids long. Germline loops: CDR1 SGHVS, CDR2 FQNEAQ. Unmatched junction bases numbered 1, after V lost 3 bases and J lost 3 bases. This CDR3 is CASSLGQVYEQYF. In nucleotides, the CDR3 is TGTGCCAGCAGCTTGGGACAGGTCTACGAGCAGTACTTC.

The J gene is TRBJ1-1, the V gene TRBV4-3; D is possibly TRBD1 (5 bases). The CDR3 loop spans 14 amino acids. The V end lost 3 bases, the J end lost 4 bases, and 12 bases lay between the germline ends. In germline, CDR1 is LGHNA, CDR2 YSLEER. CDR3: CASSHETGGTEAFF. The CDR3 DNA reads as TGCGCCAGCAGCCACGAAACAGGTGGCACTGAAGCTTTCTTT.